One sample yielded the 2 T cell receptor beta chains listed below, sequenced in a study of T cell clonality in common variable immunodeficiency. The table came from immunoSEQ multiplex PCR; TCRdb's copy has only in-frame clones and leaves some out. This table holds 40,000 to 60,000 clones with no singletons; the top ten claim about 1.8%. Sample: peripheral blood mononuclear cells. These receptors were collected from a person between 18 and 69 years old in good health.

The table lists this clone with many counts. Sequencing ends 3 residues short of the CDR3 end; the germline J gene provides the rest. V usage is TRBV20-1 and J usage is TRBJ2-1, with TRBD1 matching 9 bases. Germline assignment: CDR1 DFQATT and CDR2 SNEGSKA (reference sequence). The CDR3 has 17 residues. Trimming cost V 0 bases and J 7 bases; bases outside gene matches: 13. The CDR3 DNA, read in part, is TGCAGTGCTAGAGATTCCACCGCCGGGACAGGGTATAATGAG. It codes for CSARDSTAGTGYNE. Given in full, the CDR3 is CSARDSTAGTGYNEQFF.

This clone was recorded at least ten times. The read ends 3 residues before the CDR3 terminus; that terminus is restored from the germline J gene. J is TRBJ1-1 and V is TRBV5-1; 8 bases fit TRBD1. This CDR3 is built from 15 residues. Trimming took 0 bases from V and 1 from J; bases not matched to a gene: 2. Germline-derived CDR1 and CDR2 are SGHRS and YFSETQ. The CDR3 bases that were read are TGCGCCAGCAGCTTGGATGGACAGGGGAACACTGAA. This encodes CASSLDGQGNTE. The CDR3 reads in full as CASSLDGQGNTEAFF.